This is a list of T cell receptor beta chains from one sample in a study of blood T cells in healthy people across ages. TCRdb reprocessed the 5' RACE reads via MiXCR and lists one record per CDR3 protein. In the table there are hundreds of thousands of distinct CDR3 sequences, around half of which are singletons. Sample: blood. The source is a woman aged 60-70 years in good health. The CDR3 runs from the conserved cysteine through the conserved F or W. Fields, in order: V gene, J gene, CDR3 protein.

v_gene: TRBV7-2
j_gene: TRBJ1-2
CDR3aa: CASSRGSGTYGYTF

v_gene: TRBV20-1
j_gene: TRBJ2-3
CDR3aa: CSAVTGGGDTQYF

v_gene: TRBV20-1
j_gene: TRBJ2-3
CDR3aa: CSARSPQGRDTQYF

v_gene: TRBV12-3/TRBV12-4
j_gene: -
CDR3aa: CASSPHRAGGGSYEQYF

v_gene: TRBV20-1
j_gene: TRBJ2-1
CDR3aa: CSARDVEDEQFF

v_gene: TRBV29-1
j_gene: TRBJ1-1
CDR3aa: CSVEVGQGSEAFF

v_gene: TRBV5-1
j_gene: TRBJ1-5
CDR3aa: CASSWEQGQPQHF

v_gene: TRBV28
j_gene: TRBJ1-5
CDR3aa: CASRPTGRSGSNQHQHF

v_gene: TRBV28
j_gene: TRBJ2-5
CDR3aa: CASSSFQGNEQYF

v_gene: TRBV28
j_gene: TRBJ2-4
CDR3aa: CASSFLSGMANIQYF

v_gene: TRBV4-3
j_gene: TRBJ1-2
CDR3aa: CASSQDPGLGYTF

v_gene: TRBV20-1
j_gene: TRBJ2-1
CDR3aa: CSAPTFINEQFF

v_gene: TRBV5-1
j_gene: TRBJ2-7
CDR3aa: CASSLSGTSDEQYF

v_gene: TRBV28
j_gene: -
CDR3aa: CASGDRGREQYF

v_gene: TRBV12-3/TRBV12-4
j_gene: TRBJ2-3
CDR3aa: CASSLADVDTQYF

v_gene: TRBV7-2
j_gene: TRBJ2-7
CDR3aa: CASRSTSGSYEQYF

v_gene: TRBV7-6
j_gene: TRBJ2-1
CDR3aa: CANSRAGDPAYNEQFF

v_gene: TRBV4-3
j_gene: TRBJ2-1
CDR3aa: CASSNFGGGDNEQFF

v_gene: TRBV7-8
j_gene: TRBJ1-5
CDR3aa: CASSLVSTDQPQHF

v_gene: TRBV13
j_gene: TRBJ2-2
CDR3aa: CASSLTLAVPGELFF

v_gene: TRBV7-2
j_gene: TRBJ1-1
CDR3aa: CASSLSGAGDTEAFF

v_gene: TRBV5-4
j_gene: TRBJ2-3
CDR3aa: CASSLEGGATDTQYF

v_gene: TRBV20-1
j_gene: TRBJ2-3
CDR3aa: CSASSGSHYTDTQYF

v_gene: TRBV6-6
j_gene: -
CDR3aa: CASSPRQGSAYEQYF

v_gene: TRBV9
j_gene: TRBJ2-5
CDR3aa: CASSGTQTWETQYF

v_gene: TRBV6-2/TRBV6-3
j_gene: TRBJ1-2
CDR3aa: CASSQDGYGYTF

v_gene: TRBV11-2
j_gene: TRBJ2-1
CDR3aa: CASSPSVRLSVSYNEQFF

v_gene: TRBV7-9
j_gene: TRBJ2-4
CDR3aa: CASSLDPGTQKEQYF

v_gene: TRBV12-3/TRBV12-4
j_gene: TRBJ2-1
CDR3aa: CASSFAQTGGPLNEQFF

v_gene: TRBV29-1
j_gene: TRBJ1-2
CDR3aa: CSVEGEQGYGYTF

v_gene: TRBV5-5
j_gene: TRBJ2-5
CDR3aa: CASSEGTSGTQYF

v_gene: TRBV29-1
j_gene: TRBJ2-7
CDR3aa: CSVEEGRDHSYEQYF

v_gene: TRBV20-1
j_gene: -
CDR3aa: CSAQASGSYEQYF

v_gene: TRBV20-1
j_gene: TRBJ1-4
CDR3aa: CSAPTGFNEKLFF

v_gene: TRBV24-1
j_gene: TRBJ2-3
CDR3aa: CATSDLVKTGHNTDTQYF

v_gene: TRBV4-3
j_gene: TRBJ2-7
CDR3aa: CASSQDIIYEQYF

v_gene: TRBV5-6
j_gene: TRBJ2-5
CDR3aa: CASSKILDSTSGTQETQYF

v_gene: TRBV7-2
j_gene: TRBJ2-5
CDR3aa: CANSFQTSGFLKTQYF

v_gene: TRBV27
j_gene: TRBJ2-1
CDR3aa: CASSYRLAGGYNEQFF

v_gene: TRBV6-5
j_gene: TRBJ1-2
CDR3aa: CASSYSRDHYGYTF

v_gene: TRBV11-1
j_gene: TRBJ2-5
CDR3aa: CASSTRTGTFQETQYF

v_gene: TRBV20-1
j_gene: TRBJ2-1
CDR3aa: CSADLSGSPYNEQFF

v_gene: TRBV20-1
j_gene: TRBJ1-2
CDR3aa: CSARDGQGARGYTF

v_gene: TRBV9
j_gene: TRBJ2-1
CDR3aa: CASSPRGRGDNEQFF

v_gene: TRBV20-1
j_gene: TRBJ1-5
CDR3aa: CSASPGQGTRRPQHF